These 21 T cell receptor beta chains were all obtained from the same sample, sequenced in a study of T cells in Graves' hyperthyroidism and ophthalmopathy. The investigators amplified TCR beta CDR3 regions from RNA transcripts. The HTBI primer set was used in a first-round RT-PCR of the TCR CDR3. TCRdb independently ran MiXCR on the multiplex PCR reads; one entry per CDR3 protein. Here the sample spans some 500,000 distinct CDR3 sequences, around 22% being singletons. The specimen sequenced was blood. The receptors here all came from a woman younger than 45 with Graves' ophthalmopathy.

This clonotype was seen at least ten times. V gene TRBV7-9 combines with J gene TRBJ1-1, with 9 bases fitting TRBD1. Unmatched junction bases numbered 9, after V lost 2 bases and J lost 11 bases. CDR1 is SEHNR, CDR2 FQNEAQ, per germline (reference sequence). The CDR3 loop spans 14 amino acids. CDR3 region: CASSLTGQGLGAFF. The CDR3 bases are TGTGCCAGCAGCTTAACGGGACAGGGCCTTGGGGCTTTCTTT. The full variable domain, with the rest looked up from reference TRBV7-9 and TRBJ1-1, is DTGVSQNPRHKITKRGQNVTFRCDPISEHNRLYWYRQTLGQGPEFLTYFQNEAQLEKSRLLSDRFSAERPKGSFSTLEIQRTEQGDSAMYLCASSLTGQGLGAFFGQGTRLTVV.

This clonotype has a count of ten or more. The chain employs TRBV7-8 and TRBJ2-7, with D possibly matching TRBD1 (5 bases). The V end was cut by 0 bases, the J end by 3 bases, with 12 bases between. From germline, CDR1 is SGHVS and CDR2 FQNEAQ. This CDR3 region has 15 residues. This chain's CDR3 is CASSLAPGRDYEQYF. CDR3 DNA: TGTGCCAGCAGCTTAGCTCCGGGCAGGGACTACGAGCAGTACTTC.

This clonotype has a count of ten or more. The CDR3 loop reads CASSPGTGGDQPQHF. DNA of the CDR3: TGTGCCAGCAGCCCGGGGACAGGGGGGGATCAGCCCCAGCATTTT. The rearrangement joins TRBV12-3 or TRBV12-4 to TRBJ1-5, with TRBD1 identical over 11 bases. CDR3 length: 15 residues. V trimming: 6 bases; J trimming: 5 bases; junction bases outside the gene matches: 6.

The chain is built from TRBV27 and TRBJ2-7; D remains unclear. The germline gives CDR1 MNHEY, CDR2 SMNVEV (reference sequence). The CDR3 is 13 residues long. Trimming cost V 7 bases and J 2 bases, with 12 bases left between them. CDR3 sequence: CASTPTTAYEQYF. CDR3 in DNA: TGTGCCAGCACGCCAACCACAGCCTACGAGCAGTACTTC.

This clonotype was detected only once. This chain joins TRBV20-1 and TRBJ2-5; the match to TRBD2 covers 9 bases. The germline V gene encodes CDR1 DFQATT and CDR2 SNEGSKA (reference sequence). The V and J ends lost 4 bases and 4 bases, in that order; junction bases with no gene match: 7. The CDR3 consists of 14 residues. This chain's CDR3 is CSAIGTSSIETQYF. In DNA form, the CDR3 reads TGCAGTGCTATTGGGACTAGCTCGATAGAGACCCAGTACTTC.

This clonotype occurred many times. This rearrangement joins TRBV12-3 or TRBV12-4 to TRBJ1-2; tentative D call: TRBD1 (6 bases). V shed 6 bases and J shed 5 bases, with 19 bases lying between them. The CDR3 extends over 15 amino acids. The CDR3, as DNA: TGTGCCAGCAGCTCCATCGACAGGTTACTTTATGGCTACACCTTC. Its translation: CASSSIDRLLYGYTF.

The V call is TRBV2, the J call TRBJ2-7; no clear D. Germline lookup yields CDR1 SNHLY and CDR2 FYNNEI. The length of the CDR3 is 12 residues. Trimming left V 6 bases short and J 7 bases short, with 13 bases between. CDR3 nucleotide sequence: TGTGCCAGCAGCGATTCCGCTAGGGAGCAGTACTTC. This sequence encodes CASSDSAREQYF.

This clonotype came up many times. The gene calls are TRBV4-1 and TRBJ2-7; 9 positions match TRBD1. The CDR3 consists of 12 residues. Germline V gives CDR1 MGHRA, CDR2 YSYEKL. Losses at the gene ends were 1 base for V and 12 bases for J; bases not matched to a gene: 4. The CDR3 spells CASSQVQGALYF. The CDR3 region has the DNA TGCGCCAGCAGCCAAGTACAGGGGGCTTTGTACTTC.

The V gene is TRBV6-1, the J gene TRBJ2-7, with 12 bases lining up with TRBD1. The V and J ends lost 6 bases and 5 bases, in that order; junction bases with no gene match: 11. The germline CDR1 and CDR2 sequences are MNHNS and SASEGT. The CDR3 sequence is 16 residues long. CDR3 DNA sequence: TGTGCCAGCAGGCCTTTTCCGGGACAGGGGGCCCACGAGCAGTACTTC. This encodes CASRPFPGQGAHEQYF.

The CDR3 region has the DNA TGTGCCAGCAGCGGCACAGGGAGGGGAGCTGAAGCTTTCTTT. It is translated as CASSGTGRGAEAFF. The chain carries TRBV2 and TRBJ1-1; D is possibly TRBD1 (6 bases). Germline CDR1 is SNHLY and CDR2 is FYNNEI. The V and J ends lost 6 bases and 6 bases respectively, with 17 bases between them. CDR3 size: 14 residues.

This clonotype was recorded at least ten times. V usage is TRBV4-2 and J usage is TRBJ1-1; 7 bases are shared with TRBD1. V lost 0 bases, J lost 2 bases, and 3 bases stayed unmatched. This CDR3 is 15 amino acids long. Germline CDR1 reads LGHNA; CDR2 reads YNFKEQ. In nucleotides, the CDR3 is TGTGCCAGCAGCCAAGAGGGACAGCGAAACACTGAAGCTTTCTTT. Translating it yields CASSQEGQRNTEAFF.

There are many counts of this clonotype. One end of the junction varies from germline; a read error may be responsible. The J gene is TRBJ2-5, the V gene TRBV18, with D perhaps TRBD1 or TRBD2 (5 bases each). The CDR3 is 12 amino acids. Germline V gives CDR1 KGHSH, CDR2 LQKENI. The CDR3 loop reads CASSPGDGPPDF. Here the CDR3 DNA reads TGTGCCAGCTCACCAGGGGACGGCCCCCCGGACTTC.

This clonotype was detected a few times. V and J are TRBV2 and TRBJ2-5; D is uncertain. The CDR3 sequence is 13 residues long. V dropped 7 bases and J dropped 3 bases, with 12 bases sitting between them. Germline V CDR1 and CDR2: SNHLY, FYNNEI. This chain's CDR3 is CASTIWAEETQYF. DNA of the CDR3: TGTGCCAGCACCATCTGGGCGGAAGAGACCCAGTACTTC.

This clonotype occurred many times. The chain combines TRBV19 with TRBJ1-5; no reliable D call. This CDR3 has 15 amino acids. Between the trimmed V and J ends, which lost 4 bases and 0 bases, there was a span of 10 bases. Germline loops: CDR1 LNHDA, CDR2 SQIVND (reference sequence). The CDR3 nucleotides read TGTGCCAGTAGTACCTCAGATTATAGCAATCAGCCCCAGCATTTT. Residues: CASSTSDYSNQPQHF. The variable domain in full, with the rest retrieved from reference TRBV19 and TRBJ1-5, is DGGITQSPKYLFRKEGQNVTLSCEQNLNHDAMYWYRQDPGQGLRLIYYSQIVNDFQKGDIAEGYSVSREKKESFPLTVTSAQKNPTAFYLCASSTSDYSNQPQHFGDGTRLSIL.

This clonotype was counted a few times. The chain combines TRBV7-9 with TRBJ2-5, with D possibly being TRBD1 (6 bases). The germline gives CDR1 SEHNR, CDR2 FQNEAQ (reference sequence). The V and J ends lost 3 bases and 1 base respectively, with 9 bases between them. The CDR3 contains 14 residues. CDR3 region: CASSFLDSQETQYF. In nucleotides, the CDR3 is TGTGCCAGCAGCTTTCTGGACAGCCAAGAGACCCAGTACTTC.

In its sample, this clonotype was seen many times. The chain combines TRBV5-1 with TRBJ1-1; D remains ambiguous. The germline gives CDR1 SGHRS, CDR2 YFSETQ. V was trimmed by 4 bases and J by 3 bases, leaving 19 bases between them. There are 16 residues in the CDR3. Written as DNA, the CDR3 is TGCGCCAGCAGCCTTACCGGGCCCCTCTCTGACACTGAAGCTTTCTTT. It encodes CASSLTGPLSDTEAFF.

This clonotype was found many times. This chain uses TRBV15 with TRBJ1-3; no definite D call. The CDR3 totals 15 residues. Germline loops: CDR1 LNHNV, CDR2 YYDKDF (reference sequence). The V and J ends lost 0 bases and 1 base respectively, with 7 bases between them. For the CDR3, the DNA is TGTGCCACCAGCAGAGATATGGGATCTGGAAACACCATATATTTT. Protein sequence: CATSRDMGSGNTIYF.

Only a few counts were recorded for this clonotype. The gene calls are TRBV9 and TRBJ1-3, with D possibly TRBD1 on 5 matching bases. Trimming removed 2 bases at V and 2 bases at J, with 8 bases between. There are 14 residues in the CDR3. Germline values: CDR1 SGDLS, CDR2 YYNGEE. CDR3 loop: CASSVLGAGNTIYF. In DNA form, the CDR3 reads TGTGCCAGCAGCGTTCTAGGGGCTGGAAACACCATATATTTT.

This clonotype was observed many times. The rearrangement links TRBV5-1 to TRBJ2-7, with TRBD2 as a possible D gene (6 bases). Trimming took off 0 bases at V and 7 bases at J, with 20 bases between the two ends. CDR1 is SGHRS and CDR2 is YFSETQ in the germline V gene. CDR3 length equals 16 residues. The CDR3, as DNA: TGCGCCAGCAGCTTGGATTTATCGGCCGGCCGGGGGGAGCAGTACTTC. Translation gives CASSLDLSAGRGEQYF.

This clonotype has at least ten counts. The CDR3 protein is CASSGGWGQETQYF. The CDR3 DNA is TGTGCCAGCAGTGGGGGGTGGGGGCAAGAGACCCAGTACTTC. This rearrangement joins TRBV6-1 to TRBJ2-5; either TRBD1 or TRBD2 may fit D (5 bases each). Germline V lookup: CDR1 MNHNS, CDR2 SASEGT. V lost 4 bases and J 2 bases, leaving 11 bases between the germline ends. The CDR3 consists of 14 residues.

This clonotype showed up many times. V gene TRBV2 combines with J gene TRBJ1-2, with 8 bases matching TRBD1. V lost 0 bases, J lost 8 bases, and 8 bases stayed unmatched. Germline CDR1 is SNHLY and CDR2 is FYNNEI. The CDR3 contains 15 residues. The CDR3 sequence: CASSEAMTGAVGYTF. CDR3 coding DNA: TGTGCCAGCAGTGAAGCGATGACAGGGGCGGTCGGCTACACCTTC. Using reference TRBV2 and TRBJ1-2 for the parts outside the CDR3, the full variable domain is EPEVTQTPSHQVTQMGQEVILRCVPISNHLYFYWYRQILGQKVEFLVSFYNNEISEKSEIFDDQFSVERPDGSNFTLKIRSTKLEDSAMYFCASSEAMTGAVGYTFGSGTRLTVV.